The rows below give T cell receptor beta chains drawn from one sample of a study of T-cell reconstitution after alpha-beta-depleted transplantation in children. Each CDR3 protein gets one entry after TCRdb re-called the PCR reads with MiXCR. Found here are fewer than 700,000 distinct CDR3 sequences, around 23% of them singletons; the top ten hold 11% to 15%. Source: PBMCs, mostly from graft donor cells, taken 360 days after TCRalphabeta/CD19-depleted stem cell transplant. All receptors derive from a boy younger than two who had a stem cell transplant for acute myeloid leukemia, so the T cells may come from the graft donor. Each CDR3 is given with its conserved first and last residue. D genes are given only for firm matches. Size tells how often a clone was seen (once, few, many) or the class of an expanded clone, and some rows leave it out.

14	NA	TRBV29-1	NA	TRBJ1-2	CSVPTTGLLHGYTF	TGCAGCGTTCCCACGACAGGCCTCCTTCATGGCTACACCTTC
11	few	TRBV20-1	NA	TRBJ2-6	CSARGGNVLTF	TGCAGTGCTAGGGGGGGTAACGTCCTGACTTTC
15	NA	TRBV6-5	NA	TRBJ2-2	CASSYSFMVAGELFF	TGTGCCAGCAGTTACTCGTTTATGGTAGCTGGGGAGCTGTTTTTT
16	NA	TRBV20-1	TRBD2	TRBJ2-5	CSAKKRGVTYQETQYF	TGCAGTGCCAAAAAGCGGGGGGTAACGTACCAAGAGACCCAGTACTTC
9	few	TRBV7-2	NA	TRBJ1-1	CASSGGAFF	TGTGCCAGCAGCGGGGGGGCTTTCTTT
14	NA	TRBV28	TRBD1	TRBJ1-2	CASSYLGTVLGYTF	TGTGCCAGCAGTTATCTAGGGACAGTCCTAGGCTACACCTTC
14	NA	TRBV7-9	NA	TRBJ2-7	CASSPGLRGGEQYF	TGTGCCAGCAGCCCGGGGCTCCGGGGCGGGGAGCAGTACTTC
17	NA	TRBV2	TRBD1	TRBJ1-6	CASSEARRTGIKSPLHF	TGTGCCAGCAGTGAAGCGCGGAGGACAGGGATCAAGTCACCCCTCCACTTT
15	many	TRBV11-1	NA	TRBJ2-7	CASSSPTGSSYEQYF	TGTGCCAGCAGCTCCCCGACGGGAAGCTCCTACGAGCAGTACTTC
15	few	TRBV7-7	TRBD2	TRBJ2-3	CASSPGGASVDTQYF	TGTGCCAGCAGTCCCGGGGGGGCTTCAGTAGATACGCAGTATTTT
13	many	TRBV15	NA	TRBJ2-7	CATSRQVSYEQYF	TGTGCCACCAGCAGACAGGTCTCCTACGAGCAGTACTTC
13	many	TRBV20-1	NA	TRBJ1-1	CSARLRMNTEAFF	TGCAGTGCTAGACTGAGAATGAACACTGAAGCTTTCTTT
16	NA	TRBV18	TRBD1	TRBJ2-7	CASSPRLRDSTYEQYF	TGTGCCAGCTCACCACGACTCCGGGACAGCACCTACGAGCAGTACTTC
17	once	TRBV6-5	TRBD1	TRBJ2-7	CASSYSFVDRDTYEQYF	TGTGCCAGCAGTTACTCTTTTGTGGACAGGGATACCTACGAGCAGTACTTC
13	NA	TRBV10-3	TRBD1	TRBJ1-1	CAIRGQGTAEAFF	TGTGCCATCAGGGGACAGGGGACCGCTGAAGCTTTCTTT
13	many	TRBV5-1	NA	TRBJ2-2	CASTRGDPGELFF	TGCGCCTCCACCAGAGGGGACCCCGGGGAGCTGTTTTTT
13	NA	TRBV29-1	NA	TRBJ1-2	CSAAVNTNYGYTF	TGCAGCGCCGCCGTCAACACCAACTATGGCTACACCTTC
20	few	TRBV27	TRBD1	TRBJ2-6	CASSARTGWNPRSGANVLTF	TGTGCCAGCAGTGCCAGGACAGGGTGGAATCCTCGCTCTGGGGCCAACGTCCTGACTTTC
14	NA	TRBV5-1	NA	TRBJ2-3	CASSVTVGTDTQYF	TGCGCCAGCAGCGTCACGGTCGGCACAGATACGCAGTATTTT
13	many	TRBV20-1	TRBD1	TRBJ2-1	CSAGTGEPNEQFF	TGCAGTGCCGGGACAGGGGAACCCAATGAGCAGTTCTTC
14	many	TRBV13	TRBD1	TRBJ2-1	CASSLDHRGNEQFF	TGTGCCAGCAGCCTAGACCACAGGGGAAATGAGCAGTTCTTC
15	NA	TRBV20-1	NA	TRBJ2-5	CSARRDPQVQETQYF	TGCAGTGCTAGAAGGGACCCCCAAGTACAAGAGACCCAGTACTTC
15	NA	TRBV12-3/TRBV12-4	TRBD1	TRBJ2-2	CASSLVGQVTGELFF	TGTGCCAGCAGTTTGGTGGGACAGGTCACCGGGGAGCTGTTTTTT
16	NA	TRBV11-2	NA	TRBJ2-3	CASSFHRDNGTDTQYF	TGTGCCAGCAGCTTTCACCGGGACAACGGCACAGATACGCAGTATTTT
13	NA	TRBV10-3	NA	TRBJ2-7	CAISGRVGREQYF	TGTGCCATCAGTGGCAGGGTGGGCCGGGAGCAGTACTTC
20	once	TRBV6-2/TRBV6-3	NA	TRBJ2-7	CASSYSRASRGSEIRYEQYF	TGTGCCAGCAGTTACTCGAGGGCTTCCAGAGGCAGCGAGATACGCTACGAGCAGTACTTC
14	many	TRBV7-8	NA	TRBJ2-1	CASSSSVGDNEQFF	TGTGCCAGCAGCTCCTCGGTCGGGGACAATGAGCAGTTCTTC
15	many	TRBV6-5	NA	TRBJ1-4	CASSLMGEVNEKLFF	TGTGCCAGCAGCCTCATGGGGGAGGTGAATGAAAAACTGTTTTTT
14	few	TRBV20-1	NA	TRBJ1-6	CSARSDSVNSPLHF	TGCAGTGCTAGAAGCGACAGTGTGAATTCACCCCTCCACTTT
13	NA	TRBV7-2	NA	TRBJ2-2	CASSVTSTGELFF	TGTGCCAGCAGCGTTACTAGCACCGGGGAGCTGTTTTTT
15	NA	TRBV18	NA	TRBJ1-5	CASSSQSQGTQPQHF	TGTGCCAGCTCATCGCAATCTCAGGGCACTCAGCCCCAGCATTTT
14	NA	TRBV29-1	TRBD1	TRBJ2-2	CSVGGTANTGELFF	TGCAGCGTTGGGGGGACAGCTAACACCGGGGAGCTGTTTTTT
17	NA	TRBV15	TRBD1	TRBJ2-2	CATSRGTGEWINGELFF	TGTGCCACCAGCAGAGGGACAGGGGAGTGGATAAACGGGGAGCTGTTTTTT